Presented here are 16 T cell receptor beta chains from one specimen sequenced in a study of OX40 agonist ivuxolimab in advanced cancers. Repertoires were generated with immunoSEQ multiplex PCR, while TCRdb's copy carries only in-frame clones and drops some. The data show fewer than 70,000 clones, with roughly 85% seen just once and 2.5% to 3.5% held by the top ten. This specimen consisted of CD4+ or CD8+ T cells sorted from blood, obtained in a trial of the OX40 agonist ivuxolimab. The receptors shown here come from an adult with an advanced solid tumor such as melanoma, head and neck, liver or kidney cancer.

This sequence joins TRBV10-1 and TRBJ1-1, with D perhaps TRBD1 (6 bases). This CDR3 has 14 amino acids. Germline CDR1 is WNHNN and CDR2 is SYGVQD (reference sequence). V was pared by 2 bases and J by 3 bases, with 10 bases between. CDR3 protein: CASSEAGVDTEAFF. CDR3 DNA: TGCGCCAGCAGTGAGGCAGGGGTGGACACTGAAGCTTTCTTT.

The chain couples TRBV5-1 to TRBJ2-3, with D perhaps TRBD1 (5 bases). With 4 bases removed from V and 2 bases from J, the gap between germline ends came to 8 bases. The CDR3 is made up of 13 amino acids. CDR1 and CDR2 (germline): SGHRS, YFSETQ. CDR3 amino acids: CASSDSPTDTQYF. DNA for the CDR3: TGCGCCAGCAGCGACAGTCCCACAGATACGCAGTATTTT. The full variable domain, with the rest looked up from reference TRBV5-1 and TRBJ2-3, is KAGVTQTPRYLIKTRGQQVTLSCSPISGHRSVSWYQQTPGQGLQFLFEYFSETQRNKGNFPGRFSGRQFSNSRSEMNVSTLELGDSALYLCASSDSPTDTQYFGPGTRLTVL.

The chain recombines TRBV7-9 with TRBJ2-2; the match to TRBD1 covers 8 bases. V dropped 5 bases and J dropped 1; count of bases not matched to a gene: 9. The CDR3 sequence is 17 residues long. In germline, CDR1 is SEHNR, CDR2 FQNEAQ (reference sequence). CDR3 region: CASSARQGSGNTGELFF. The CDR3 DNA sequence: TGTGCCAGCAGCGCCCGACAGGGGTCGGGGAACACCGGGGAGCTGTTTTTT.

This clone occurred a few times. The J gene is TRBJ1-1, the V gene TRBV19; no clear D. CDR1 and CDR2 (germline): LNHDA, SQIVND (reference sequence). The CDR3 is made up of 11 amino acids. V was clipped by 3 bases and J by 8 bases, with 7 bases between them. The DNA for the CDR3 is TGTGCCAGTAGTATTCGGGTAGAAGCTTTCTTT. Its protein is CASSIRVEAFF. Based on the CDR3 plus reference TRBV19 and TRBJ1-1, the full variable domain is DGGITQSPKYLFRKEGQNVTLSCEQNLNHDAMYWYRQDPGQGLRLIYYSQIVNDFQKGDIAEGYSVSREKKESFPLTVTSAQKNPTAFYLCASSIRVEAFFGQGTRLTVV.

The CDR3 loop is CASSVAGTGQRNEQYF. The CDR3, as DNA: TGTGCCAGCAGCGTAGCGGGGACAGGGCAGAGGAACGAGCAGTACTTC. This chain joins TRBV9 and TRBJ2-7, with 9 bases fitting TRBD1. V dropped 0 bases and J dropped 5; count of bases not matched to a gene: 9. Germline loops: CDR1 SGDLS, CDR2 YYNGEE. This CDR3 contains 16 residues.

J is TRBJ2-5 and V is TRBV29-1; D not certain. The CDR3 runs to 12 residues. V shed 3 bases and J shed 7 bases, with 12 bases lying between them. Germline V CDR1 and CDR2: SQVTM, ANQGSEA. The CDR3 spells CSVENQSGTQYF. In nucleotides, the CDR3 is TGCAGCGTTGAGAACCAGTCAGGGACCCAGTACTTC.

The V and J genes are TRBV6-5 and TRBJ2-7, with D tentatively TRBD1 or TRBD2 (5 bases each). The CDR3 totals 14 residues. The V gene's germline CDR1 is MNHEY and CDR2 SVGAGI. V lost 0 bases to trimming and J lost 7 bases, with 13 bases between them. DNA of the CDR3: TGTGCCAGCAGTTACTCGACAAGCAGGGAGGAGCAGTACTTC. The encoded protein is CASSYSTSREEQYF.

The V call is TRBV7-9, the J call TRBJ2-3, with TRBD1 matching over 7 bases. The CDR3 has 15 residues. J was trimmed by 2 bases and V by 5 bases; bases with no gene match: 7. Germline V CDR1 and CDR2: SEHNR, FQNEAQ (reference sequence). In nucleotides, the CDR3 is TGTGCCAGCAGCACCCTCGACAGGGCCACAGATACGCAGTATTTT. It translates to CASSTLDRATDTQYF.

The J gene is TRBJ2-7, the V gene TRBV18; D remains ambiguous. Trimming removed 2 bases from V and 3 bases from J, with 11 bases in between. The CDR3 runs 14 residues. The V gene's germline CDR1 is KGHSH and CDR2 LQKENI. In DNA, the CDR3 is TGTGCCAGCTCACCAAGTATGGGTAACTACGAGCAGTACTTC. It specifies CASSPSMGNYEQYF.

J is TRBJ2-1 and V is TRBV5-6; 7 positions match TRBD1. CDR3 length: 15 residues. CDR1 and CDR2 from the germline V gene are SGHDT and YYEEEE. The V gene end was trimmed by 1 base and the J gene end by 8 bases; junction bases not matched to a gene: 9. The CDR3 region has the DNA TGTGCCAGCAGCTTGAGGGGGCGCGAATCTTATGAGCAGTTCTTC. Translated: CASSLRGRESYEQFF.

This chain joins TRBV9 and TRBJ2-5; TRBD2 might be the D (7 bases). V lost 0 bases and J 5 bases, leaving 14 bases between the germline ends. The CDR3 is 15 residues long. Germline lookup yields CDR1 SGDLS and CDR2 YYNGEE. CDR3 coding DNA: TGTGCCAGCAGCGTAGATTCAGGGAGGGGGGAGACCCAGTACTTC. It is translated as CASSVDSGRGETQYF.

This chain links TRBV28 with TRBJ2-7; TRBD2 aligns across 7 bases. The CDR3 extends over 15 amino acids. J gave up 1 base and V 6 bases, and 9 bases lay outside the gene matches. CDR1 is MDHEN, CDR2 SYDVKM, per germline. The CDR3 sequence: CASRTSGEGSYEQYF. The CDR3 DNA reads as TGTGCCAGCAGGACCTCCGGGGAGGGTTCCTACGAGCAGTACTTC.

The rearrangement joins TRBV6-1 to TRBJ1-4; 10 bases are shared with TRBD1. Germline V gene lookup returns CDR1 MNHNS and CDR2 SASEGT. Trimming removed 6 bases from V and 8 bases from J; junction bases left unmatched: 6. The CDR3 contains 14 residues. The CDR3 reads CASSPDRGEEKLFF. CDR3 bases: TGTGCCAGCAGCCCGGACAGGGGGGAGGAAAAACTGTTTTTT.

The V and J genes are TRBV21-1 and TRBJ2-7; the D call of TRBD1 is as the table states it, not checked on the DNA. TRBV21-1 is flagged as a pseudogene. The CDR3 has 17 residues. CDR3 bases: TGTGCCAGCAGCAAAAGGGTCCAGAACAAAAATCAGGGCGAGCAGTACTTC. Protein: CASSKRVQNKNQGEQYF.

V usage is TRBV7-9 and J usage is TRBJ2-5; D is undetermined. CDR1 is SEHNR, CDR2 FQNEAQ, per germline (reference sequence). CDR3 length: 13 amino acids. Trimming cost V 3 bases and J 1 base, with 6 bases left between them. The CDR3 spells CASSFNSQETQYF. In DNA, the CDR3 is TGTGCCAGCAGCTTTAACTCCCAAGAGACCCAGTACTTC.

Worth noting for this clone: Other DNA sequences of this sample code for an identical CDR3. The chain has TRBV10-3 and TRBJ2-7; TRBD1 agrees at 7 bases. CDR3 size: 15 residues. J gave up 6 bases and V 0 bases, and 8 bases lay outside the gene matches. Germline CDR1 is ENHRY and CDR2 is SYGVKD. The CDR3 coding sequence is TGTGCCATCAGTGAGTCCGGGACAGTGGGAATCGAGCAGTACTTC. Amino acid sequence: CAISESGTVGIEQYF.